This T cell receptor beta chain was recorded in a study of shared clonotypes between healthy human individuals. CD45RO-negative cells were positively selected for CCR7, leaving out terminally differentiated effector memory CD45RA+ cells. Replicate PCRs from sorted subsets contained approximately 200 ng DNA, which is 30,000 to 35,000 T cell genomes. The assay was immunoSEQ multiplex PCR, and TCRdb's table has in-frame clones only and misses some. The table includes around 1,900,000 clones, just under 95% detected once. The CDR3 is made up of 17 amino acids. CDR1 is SEHNR, CDR2 FQNEAQ, per germline (reference sequence). The germline V and J ends were trimmed by 5 bases and 0 bases, with 18 bases remaining between them.

The chain couples TRBV7-9 to TRBJ2-3; D possibly uses TRBD1 or TRBD2 (6 bases each). This clonotype was sampled from a man aged 18 to 35 in good health. Some clones in this sample may be carry-over from other donors' samples. The sequenced sample was naive CD8+ T cells from PBMCs. This chain's CDR3 is CASSPRGAGTSTDTQYF. In DNA, the CDR3 is TGTGCCAGCAGCCCCAGGGGAGCGGGTACTAGCACAGATACGCAGTATTTT.